This T cell receptor beta chain was sequenced for a study of T-cell memory formation after mild COVID-19. Study-wide background: Each donor largely had its own TCR clusters. Study-level findings and limits: The study found balanced CD4/CD8 in clones contracting day 15 to 85 and a CD4+ lean in later expanders. Nothing confirmed that second-wave clones peaking on day 37 were specific for SARS-CoV-2.

5'RACE, which relied on constant-segment primers, yielded TCR alpha and TCR beta cDNA libraries carrying sample barcodes and UMIs. From the 5' RACE reads, TCRdb called clonotypes with MiXCR, one entry per CDR3 protein. This table has about 310,000 distinct CDR3 sequences, less than 20% appearing once. Trimming removed 6 bases from V and 3 bases from J, with 17 bases in between. The CDR3 is 15 amino acids. Germline loops: CDR1 SQVTM, CDR2 ANQGSEA. The table lists this clonotype with a few counts. Its antigen is as yet unknown. The receptor comes from a man aged 18 to 29 who had mild COVID-19 (a few samples of this study predate the infection). Cell type and time point are not known. Source material: PBMCs or a T cell subset sorted from them (not recorded which). J is TRBJ2-2 and V is TRBV29-1; D might be TRBD1 or TRBD2, each matching 5 bases. CDR3 sequence: CSVAGSQEDTGELFF. CDR3 DNA: TGCAGCGTGGCTGGCTCACAGGAGGACACCGGGGAGCTGTTTTTT.